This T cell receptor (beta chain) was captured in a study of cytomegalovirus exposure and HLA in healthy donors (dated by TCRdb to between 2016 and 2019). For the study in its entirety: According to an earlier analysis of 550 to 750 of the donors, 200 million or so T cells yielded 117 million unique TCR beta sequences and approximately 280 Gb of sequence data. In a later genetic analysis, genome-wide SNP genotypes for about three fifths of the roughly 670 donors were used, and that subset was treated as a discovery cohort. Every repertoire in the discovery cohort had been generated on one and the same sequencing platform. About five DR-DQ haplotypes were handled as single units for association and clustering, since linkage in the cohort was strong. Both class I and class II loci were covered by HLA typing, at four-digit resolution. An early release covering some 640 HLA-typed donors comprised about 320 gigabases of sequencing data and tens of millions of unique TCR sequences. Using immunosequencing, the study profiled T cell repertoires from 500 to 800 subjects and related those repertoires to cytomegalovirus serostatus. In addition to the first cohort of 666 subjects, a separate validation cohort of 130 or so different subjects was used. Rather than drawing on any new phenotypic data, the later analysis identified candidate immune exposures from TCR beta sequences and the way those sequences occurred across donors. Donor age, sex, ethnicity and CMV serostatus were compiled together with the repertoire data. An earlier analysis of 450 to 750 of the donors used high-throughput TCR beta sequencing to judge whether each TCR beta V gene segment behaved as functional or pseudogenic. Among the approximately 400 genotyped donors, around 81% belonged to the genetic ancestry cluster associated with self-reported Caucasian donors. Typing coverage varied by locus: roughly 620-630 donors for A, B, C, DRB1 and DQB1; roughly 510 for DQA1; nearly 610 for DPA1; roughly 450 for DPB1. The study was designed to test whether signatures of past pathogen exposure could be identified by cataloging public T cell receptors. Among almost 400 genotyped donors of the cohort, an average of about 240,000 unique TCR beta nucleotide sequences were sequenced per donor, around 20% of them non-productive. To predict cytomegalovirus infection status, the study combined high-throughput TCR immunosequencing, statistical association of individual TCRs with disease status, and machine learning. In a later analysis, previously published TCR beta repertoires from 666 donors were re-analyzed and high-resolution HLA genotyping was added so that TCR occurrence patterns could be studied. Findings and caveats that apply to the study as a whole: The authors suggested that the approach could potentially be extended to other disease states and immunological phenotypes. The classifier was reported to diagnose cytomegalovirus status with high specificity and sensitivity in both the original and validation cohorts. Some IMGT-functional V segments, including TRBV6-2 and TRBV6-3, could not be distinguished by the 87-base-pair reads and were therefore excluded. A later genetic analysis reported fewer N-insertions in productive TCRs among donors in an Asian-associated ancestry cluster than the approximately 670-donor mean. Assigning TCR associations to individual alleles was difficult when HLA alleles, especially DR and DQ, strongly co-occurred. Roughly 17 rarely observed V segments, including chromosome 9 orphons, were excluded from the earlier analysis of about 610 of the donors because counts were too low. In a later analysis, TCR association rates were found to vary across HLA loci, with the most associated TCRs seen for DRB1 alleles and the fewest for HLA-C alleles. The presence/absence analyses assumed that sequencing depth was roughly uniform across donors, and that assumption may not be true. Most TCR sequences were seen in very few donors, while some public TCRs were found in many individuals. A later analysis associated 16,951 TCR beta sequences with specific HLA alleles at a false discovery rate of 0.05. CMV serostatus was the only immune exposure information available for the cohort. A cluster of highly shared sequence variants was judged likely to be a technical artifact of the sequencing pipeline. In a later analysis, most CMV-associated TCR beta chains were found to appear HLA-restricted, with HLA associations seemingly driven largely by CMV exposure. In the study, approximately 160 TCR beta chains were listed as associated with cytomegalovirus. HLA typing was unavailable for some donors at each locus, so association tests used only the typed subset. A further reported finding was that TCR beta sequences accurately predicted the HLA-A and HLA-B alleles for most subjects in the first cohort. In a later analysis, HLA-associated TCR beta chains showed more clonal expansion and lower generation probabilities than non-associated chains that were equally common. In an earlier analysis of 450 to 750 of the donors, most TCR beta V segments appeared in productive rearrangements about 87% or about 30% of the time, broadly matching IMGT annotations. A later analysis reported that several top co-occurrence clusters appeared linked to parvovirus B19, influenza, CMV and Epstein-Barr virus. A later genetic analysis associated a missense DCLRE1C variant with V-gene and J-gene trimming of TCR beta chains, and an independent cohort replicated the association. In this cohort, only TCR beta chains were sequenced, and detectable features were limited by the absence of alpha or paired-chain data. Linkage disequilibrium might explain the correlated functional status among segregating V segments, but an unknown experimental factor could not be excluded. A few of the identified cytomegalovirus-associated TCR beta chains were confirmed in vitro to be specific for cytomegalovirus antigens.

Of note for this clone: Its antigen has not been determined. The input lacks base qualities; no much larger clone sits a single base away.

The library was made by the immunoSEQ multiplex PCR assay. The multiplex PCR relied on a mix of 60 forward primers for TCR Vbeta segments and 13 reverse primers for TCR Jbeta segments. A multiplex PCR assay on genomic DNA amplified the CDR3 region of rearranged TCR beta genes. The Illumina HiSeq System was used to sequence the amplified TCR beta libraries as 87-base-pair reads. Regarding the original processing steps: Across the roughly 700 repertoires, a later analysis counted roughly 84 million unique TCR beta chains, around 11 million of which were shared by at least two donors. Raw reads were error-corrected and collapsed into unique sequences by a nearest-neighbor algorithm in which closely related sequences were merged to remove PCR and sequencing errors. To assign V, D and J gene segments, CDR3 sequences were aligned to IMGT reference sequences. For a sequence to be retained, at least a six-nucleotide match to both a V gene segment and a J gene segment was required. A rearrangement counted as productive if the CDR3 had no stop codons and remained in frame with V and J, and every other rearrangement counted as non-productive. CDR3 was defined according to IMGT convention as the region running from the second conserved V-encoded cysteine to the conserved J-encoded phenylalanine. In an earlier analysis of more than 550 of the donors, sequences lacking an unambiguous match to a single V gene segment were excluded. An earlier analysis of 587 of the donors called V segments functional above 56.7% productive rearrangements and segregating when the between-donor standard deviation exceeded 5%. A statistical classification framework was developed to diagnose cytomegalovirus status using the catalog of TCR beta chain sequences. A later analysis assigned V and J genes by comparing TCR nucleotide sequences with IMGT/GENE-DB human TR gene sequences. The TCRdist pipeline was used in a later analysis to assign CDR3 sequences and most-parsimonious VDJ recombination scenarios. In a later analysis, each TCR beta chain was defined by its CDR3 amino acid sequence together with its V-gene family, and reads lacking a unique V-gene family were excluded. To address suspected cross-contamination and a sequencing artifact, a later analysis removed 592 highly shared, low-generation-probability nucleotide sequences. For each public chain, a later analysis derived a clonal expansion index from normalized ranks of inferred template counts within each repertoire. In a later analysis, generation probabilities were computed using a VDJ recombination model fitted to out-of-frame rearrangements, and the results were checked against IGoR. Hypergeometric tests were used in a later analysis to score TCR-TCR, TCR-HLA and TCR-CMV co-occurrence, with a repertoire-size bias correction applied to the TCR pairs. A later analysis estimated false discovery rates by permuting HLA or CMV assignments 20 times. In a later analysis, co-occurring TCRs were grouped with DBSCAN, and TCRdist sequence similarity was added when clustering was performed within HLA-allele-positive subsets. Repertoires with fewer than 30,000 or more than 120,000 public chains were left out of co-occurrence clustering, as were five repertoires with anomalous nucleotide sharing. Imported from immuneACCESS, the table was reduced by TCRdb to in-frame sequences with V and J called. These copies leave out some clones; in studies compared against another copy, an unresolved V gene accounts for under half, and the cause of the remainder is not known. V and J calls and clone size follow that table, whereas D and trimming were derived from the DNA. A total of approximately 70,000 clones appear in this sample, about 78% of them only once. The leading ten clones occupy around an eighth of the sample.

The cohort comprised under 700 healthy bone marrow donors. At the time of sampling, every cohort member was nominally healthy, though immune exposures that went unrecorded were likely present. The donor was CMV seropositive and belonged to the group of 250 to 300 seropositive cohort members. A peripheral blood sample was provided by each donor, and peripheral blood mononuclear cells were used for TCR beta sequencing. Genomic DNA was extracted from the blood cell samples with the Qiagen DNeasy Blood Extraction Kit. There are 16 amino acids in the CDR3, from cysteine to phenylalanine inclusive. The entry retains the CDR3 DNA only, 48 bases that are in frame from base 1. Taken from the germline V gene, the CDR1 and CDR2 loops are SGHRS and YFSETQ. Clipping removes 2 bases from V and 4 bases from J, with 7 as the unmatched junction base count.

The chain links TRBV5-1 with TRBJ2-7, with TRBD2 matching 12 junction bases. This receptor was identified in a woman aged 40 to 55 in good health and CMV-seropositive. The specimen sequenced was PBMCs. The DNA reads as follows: TGCGCCAGCAGCTTACTTGGGCTAGCGGGGGGGTACGAGCAGTACTTC. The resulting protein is CASSLLGLAGGYEQYF. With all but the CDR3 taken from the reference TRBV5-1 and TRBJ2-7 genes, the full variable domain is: KAGVTQTPRYLIKTRGQQVTLSCSPISGHRSVSWYQQTPGQGLQFLFEYFSETQRNKGNFPGRFSGRQFSNSRSEMNVSTLELGDSALYLCASSLLGLAGGYEQYFGPGTRLTVT.